This note documents a single T cell receptor (beta chain) sequence. Its antigen remains unknown. The record originates from a study of T cell repertoires in cytomegalovirus infection. Each CDR3 protein gets one entry after TCRdb re-called the reads with MiXCR. The repertoire holds more than 250,000 distinct CDR3 sequences, with about 13% as singletons. Study-level findings and limits: What dominated the ex vivo response were HLA-C-restricted CMV-specific TCR beta clonotypes.

The source material was PBMCs. This receptor was taken from a human donor in good health (CMV status not recorded). Some clones in this sample may be carry-over from other donors' samples.

DNA for the CDR3: TGTGCCAGCAGTCCCGGGACAAATAACTATGGCTACACCTTC. Its translation: CASSPGTNNYGYTF. The chain links TRBV12-3 or TRBV12-4 to TRBJ1-2, with a possible D match to TRBD1 (6 bases). Trimming left V 5 bases short and J 1 base short, with 11 bases between. This CDR3 contains 14 residues.